This T cell receptor beta chain was sequenced during a study of blood T cell repertoires in COVID-19. Across the whole study: Samples taken during acute and convalescent COVID-19 were collected in the United States, Italy and Spain. T cells, B-cell-depleted T cells, or PBMCs provided the cDNA or gDNA that served as material.

Authors' methods: Estimated nucleated cell counts came from reference gene primer amplification. The repertoire was sequenced with immunoSEQ multiplex PCR; TCRdb's copy has only in-frame clones and lacks some. That table supplies the V and J calls and clone size; D and trimming were determined from the DNA. This sample has about 94,000 clones, with about 80% found just once. V was pared by 5 bases and J by 5 bases, with 4 bases of the junction left unmatched. The CDR3 is 13 residues long. CDR1 is SGHTA and CDR2 is FQGTGA in the germline V gene. The sequenced material came from peripheral blood. The rearrangement links TRBV7-3 to TRBJ2-5, with TRBD1 identical over 8 bases. The TCR originated in a man in his 60s with acute or convalescent COVID-19. This CDR3 is CASSLGQGETQYF. The CDR3 DNA reads TGTGCCAGCAGCCTAGGACAGGGCGAGACCCAGTACTTC.